Given below is one TCR beta chain in context. Antigen unknown. This entry belongs to a study of monozygotic twins with inflammatory bowel disease. Study-wide results and caveats: Among IBD patients, TCRbeta diversity (inverse Simpson) was lower than in healthy co-twins.

Germline CDR1 is MGHRA and CDR2 is YSYEKL. The CDR3 has 18 residues. TCRdb reprocessed the 5' RACE reads, keeping one entry per CDR3 protein, no DNA. This sample's clone table lists fewer than 350,000 distinct CDR3 sequences. The V and J genes are TRBV4-1 and TRBJ2-5; there is no DNA to check the TCRdb D call of TRBD2. This TCR came from a human donor with ulcerative colitis or Crohn's disease, or a healthy co-twin of an affected twin (not recorded which). Sequenced sample: blood. The CDR3 sequence: CASSRVSFTSALQETQYF.